The 28 T cell receptor beta chains given below trace back to one sample, sequenced in a study of blood T cell repertoires in COVID-19. Generated by immunoSEQ multiplex PCR, the TCRdb table keeps only in-frame clones and is missing some. The sample lists about 270,000 clones, around nine tenths occurring once. Source material: peripheral blood. The origin of the receptors is a man between 40 and 49 years old with active or convalescent COVID-19.

The rearrangement uses TRBV9 and TRBJ2-5; 11 bases line up with TRBD2. This CDR3 is built from 14 residues. Germline CDR1 is SGDLS and CDR2 is YYNGEE. The V gene end was trimmed by 2 bases and the J gene end by 5 bases; junction bases not matched to a gene: 2. The DNA of the CDR3 is TGTGCCAGCAGCGTTAGCGGGGGGGAGGAGACCCAGTACTTC. As protein: CASSVSGGEETQYF.

V gene TRBV4-1 combines with J gene TRBJ2-7; D is perhaps TRBD2 (5 bases). Germline V gene data show CDR1 as MGHRA and CDR2 as YSYEKL. Trimming left V 4 bases short and J 6 bases short, with 16 bases between. CDR3 length equals 14 residues. The CDR3 sequence is CASSLSRAPTEQYF. CDR3 DNA: TGCGCCAGCAGCCTTTCGAGGGCCCCCACCGAGCAGTACTTC.

This clone has only a few counts. This chain joins TRBV7-9 and TRBJ1-2; TRBD1 might be the D (5 bases). CDR1 and CDR2 from the germline V gene are SEHNR and FQNEAQ (reference sequence). Trimming removed 3 bases from V and 8 bases from J, with 13 bases in between. The CDR3 loop spans 13 amino acids. The CDR3 DNA reads as TGTGCCAGCAGCTTCTCAGGGACTCGGGGCTACACCTTC. This gives the protein CASSFSGTRGYTF.

This chain uses TRBV7-6 with TRBJ2-1; D perhaps matches TRBD2 (7 bases). The V end was cut by 5 bases, the J end by 4 bases, with 15 bases between. The CDR3 spans 15 residues. CDR1 and CDR2 (germline): SGHVS, FNYEAQ. The CDR3 is CASSPIGGGYNEQFF. CDR3 coding DNA: TGTGCCAGCAGCCCAATAGGGGGAGGGTACAATGAGCAGTTCTTC.

The chain couples TRBV6-5 to TRBJ1-5, with 9 nucleotides matching TRBD1. The CDR3 totals 14 residues. From germline, CDR1 is MNHEY and CDR2 SVGAGI. V lost 7 bases and J lost 5; bases outside the gene matches: 6. The DNA of the CDR3 is TGTGCCAGCACCCTGGGACAGGGTTATCAGCCCCAGCATTTT. Its protein product is CASTLGQGYQPQHF.

V and J are TRBV14 and TRBJ1-2, with D perhaps matching TRBD1 (5 bases). With 6 bases removed from V and 7 bases from J, the gap between germline ends came to 15 bases. The CDR3 totals 13 residues. Germline V gene lookup returns CDR1 SGHDN and CDR2 FVKESK. This CDR3 reads CASRQSGGGGYTF. CDR3 bases: TGTGCCAGCAGGCAAAGCGGGGGAGGTGGCTACACCTTC.

The chain carries TRBV3-1 (or the pseudogene TRBV3-2) and TRBJ2-1, with 7 bases that match TRBD2. The CDR3 is 15 amino acids. Germline CDR1 and CDR2: LGHDT and YNNKEL (reference sequence). The V gene end was trimmed by 1 base and the J gene end by 3 bases; junction bases not matched to a gene: 3. CDR3 sequence reads: CASSQAGLHYNEQFF. In nucleotides, the CDR3 is TGTGCCAGCAGCCAAGCGGGACTACACTACAATGAGCAGTTCTTC.

This clone came up many times. CDR3 DNA: TGTGCCAGCTTAGGGGAAGGGCGTCTTGCCTATGGCTACACCTTC. This translates into CASLGEGRLAYGYTF. The rearrangement uses TRBV5-4 and TRBJ1-2; possibly TRBD1 for D (5 bases). Germline V CDR1 and CDR2: SGHNT, YYREEE (reference sequence). Between the trimmed V and J ends, which lost 7 bases and 4 bases, there was a span of 20 bases. The CDR3 contains 15 residues.

The chain has TRBV5-1 and TRBJ2-1; no reliable D call. The CDR3 totals 15 residues. V was trimmed by 4 bases and J by 0 bases, leaving 11 bases between them. CDR1 is SGHRS and CDR2 is YFSETQ in the germline V gene. CDR3 amino acids: CASSNTARSYNEQFF. The CDR3 DNA sequence: TGCGCCAGCAGCAATACAGCACGCTCCTACAATGAGCAGTTCTTC.

The CDR3 DNA follows: TGTGCCAGCAGTGAACCCTTGGCGGTGGGCTCTGGAAACACCATATATTTT. Its translation is CASSEPLAVGSGNTIYF. The chain joins TRBV6-1 to TRBJ1-3; D is unresolved. Trimming left V 2 bases short and J 0 bases short, with 14 bases between. Germline V gene lookup returns CDR1 MNHNS and CDR2 SASEGT. The CDR3 is 17 residues long.

This clone occurred a few times. The chain links TRBV9 to TRBJ1-6; D is ambiguous. Trimming left V 0 bases short and J 7 bases short, with 5 bases between. Per germline, CDR1 SGDLS and CDR2 YYNGEE. The CDR3 has 13 amino acids. The CDR3 bases are TGTGCCAGCAGCGTAGGTGAGAATTCACCCCTCCACTTT. It is translated as CASSVGENSPLHF.

V is TRBV11-3 and J is TRBJ2-3; the D gene is possibly TRBD2 (6 bases). The CDR3 spans 15 residues. Germline V gene sequence: CDR1 SGHNT, CDR2 YENEEA. With 5 bases removed from V and 1 base from J, the gap between germline ends came to 13 bases. CDR3 residues: CASSPQGEGTDTQYF. The CDR3 DNA follows: TGTGCCAGCAGCCCCCAAGGGGAGGGCACAGATACGCAGTATTTT. The full variable domain, rest sourced from reference TRBV11-3 and TRBJ2-3, is EAGVVQSPRYKIIEKKQPVAFWCNPISGHNTLYWYLQNLGQGPELLIRYENEEAVDDSQLPKDRFSAERLKGVDSTLKIQPAELGDSAVYLCASSPQGEGTDTQYFGPGTRLTVL.

This sequence joins TRBV5-6 and TRBJ2-1; a weak D match, TRBD1 (5 bases). The CDR3 consists of 14 residues. CDR1 is SGHDT, CDR2 YYEEEE, per germline. V dropped 0 bases and J dropped 11 bases, with 15 bases sitting between them. The CDR3 sequence: CASSLDRVQVQQFF. CDR3 nucleotides: TGTGCCAGCAGCTTGGATAGGGTACAGGTACAGCAGTTCTTC.

The gene calls are TRBV7-9 and TRBJ2-5, with 7 bases that match TRBD1. J gave up 5 bases and V 8 bases, and 5 bases lay outside the gene matches. From germline, CDR1 is SEHNR and CDR2 FQNEAQ (reference sequence). The CDR3 is 12 residues long. The CDR3 nucleotides read TGTGCCAGCTTGAAGGGGGCCGAGACCCAGTACTTC. Residues: CASLKGAETQYF.

This chain connects TRBV4-2 to TRBJ2-7; TRBD2 matches at 8 bases. V shed 1 base and J 0 bases; nucleotides not matched to a gene: 2. Germline CDR1 reads LGHNA; CDR2 reads YNFKEQ. This CDR3 has 15 residues. The DNA of the CDR3 is TGTGCCAGCAGCCAAGTTAGCGGGGCCTCCTACGAGCAGTACTTC. Its translation is CASSQVSGASYEQYF.

The chain is built from TRBV29-1 and TRBJ2-7; tentatively, D is TRBD1 (6 bases). The ends were cut back, 5 bases at V and 3 bases at J, with 11 bases in the middle. Germline assignment: CDR1 SQVTM and CDR2 ANQGSEA. The CDR3 covers 12 residues. DNA for the CDR3: TGCAGCGTTAGGGGGAATCACTACGAGCAGTACTTC. Amino acids: CSVRGNHYEQYF.

This clone was observed a single time. The chain couples TRBV10-2 to TRBJ2-7; TRBD2 might be the D (6 bases). Trimming cost V 9 bases and J 1 base, with 10 bases left between them. Germline assignment: CDR1 WSHSY and CDR2 SAAADI. This CDR3 is 12 amino acids long. The CDR3 nucleotides read TGCGCCAGGACGGACTATTCCTACGAGCAGTACTTC. Amino acid sequence: CARTDYSYEQYF.

The chain employs TRBV25-1 and TRBJ1-2; D is perhaps TRBD1 (6 bases). The CDR3 runs 13 residues. Germline values: CDR1 MGHDK, CDR2 SYGVNS. The V gene lost 5 bases and the J gene lost 5 bases, with 12 bases spanning the gap. The CDR3 nucleotides read TGTGCCAGCAGTCTTCCAGGGGAGTATGGCTACACCTTC. Translating it yields CASSLPGEYGYTF.

This clone was detected once. This sequence joins TRBV7-9 and TRBJ1-4; D gene ambiguous. The CDR3 spans 14 residues. Trimming cost V 6 bases and J 2 bases, with 10 bases left between them. The germline CDR1 and CDR2 sequences are SEHNR and FQNEAQ (reference sequence). The CDR3 region is CASRLGGTNEKLFF. The CDR3, as DNA: TGTGCCAGCAGACTGGGAGGCACTAATGAAAAACTGTTTTTT. The full variable domain, in which reference TRBV7-9 and TRBJ1-4 provide the parts outside the CDR3, is DTGVSQNPRHKITKRGQNVTFRCDPISEHNRLYWYRQTLGQGPEFLTYFQNEAQLEKSRLLSDRFSAERPKGSFSTLEIQRTEQGDSAMYLCASRLGGTNEKLFFGSGTQLSVL.

The V and J genes are TRBV7-3 and TRBJ2-1, with 15 bases aligning to TRBD2. The CDR3 has 15 residues. Germline CDR1 is SGHTA and CDR2 is FQGTGA. The V gene end was trimmed by 5 bases and the J gene end by 8 bases; junction bases not matched to a gene: 4. The CDR3 protein is CASSRGLAGGYEQFF. The CDR3 coding sequence is TGTGCCAGCAGCCGGGGACTAGCGGGAGGTTATGAGCAGTTCTTC.

This sequence joins TRBV5-6 and TRBJ2-1; 10 bases fit TRBD1. V lost 1 base and J lost 6; bases outside the gene matches: 7. The germline V gene encodes CDR1 SGHDT and CDR2 YYEEEE. The CDR3 consists of 16 residues. The CDR3 loop reads CASSLTGTGAINEQFF. CDR3 nucleotide sequence: TGTGCCAGCAGCTTGACCGGGACAGGGGCGATCAATGAGCAGTTCTTC.

In DNA, the CDR3 is TGTGCCACCAGTGATTTGAGTGGACAGGGGGACTATGAGCAGTTCTTC. Protein product: CATSDLSGQGDYEQFF. The J gene is TRBJ2-1, the V gene TRBV24-1; 10 nucleotides agree with TRBD1. This CDR3 contains 16 residues. V shed 0 bases, J shed 8 bases, and the junction held 6 bases outside the gene matches. Germline assignment: CDR1 KGHDR and CDR2 SFDVKD.

This chain links TRBV2 with TRBJ2-5, with D perhaps matching TRBD2 (6 bases). V was clipped by 5 bases and J by 10 bases, with 20 bases between them. The CDR3 is 14 amino acids. Germline lookup yields CDR1 SNHLY and CDR2 FYNNEI. The CDR3: CASSIAAGLGDQYF. The CDR3 bases are TGTGCCAGCAGTATAGCGGCAGGGCTAGGGGACCAGTACTTC.

The chain carries TRBV14 and TRBJ1-2; 7 bases fit TRBD1. Germline V CDR1 and CDR2: SGHDN, FVKESK. This CDR3 contains 13 residues. J gave up 8 bases and V 4 bases, and 7 bases lay outside the gene matches. CDR3 in DNA: TGTGCCAGCAGCCCGAGGGACAGCGACGGCTACACCTTC. It specifies CASSPRDSDGYTF. Looking up the rest from reference TRBV14 and TRBJ1-2 gives the full variable domain: EAGVTQFPSHSVIEKGQTVTLRCDPISGHDNLYWYRRVMGKEIKFLLHFVKESKQDESGMPNNRFLAERTGGTYSTLKVQPAELEDSGVYFCASSPRDSDGYTFGSGTRLTVV.

A single count supports this clone. The gene calls are TRBV30 and TRBJ1-2; 8 positions agree with TRBD1. V shed 8 bases and J 8 bases; nucleotides not matched to a gene: 16. Germline V gene sequence: CDR1 GTSNPN, CDR2 SVGIG (reference sequence). There are 14 residues in the CDR3. The CDR3, as DNA: TGTGCCACATTACGTGGACAGGGTTCGGGAGGCTACACCTTC. Protein product: CATLRGQGSGGYTF.

This clone was detected only once. Other DNA sequences in this sample translate to the same CDR3. The rearrangement uses TRBV3-1 (or the pseudogene TRBV3-2) and TRBJ1-2, with D perhaps TRBD1 (6 bases). CDR1 is LGHDT and CDR2 is YNNKEL in the germline V gene (reference sequence). This CDR3 has 13 amino acids. V shed 0 bases and J shed 7 bases, with 9 bases lying between them. Written as DNA, the CDR3 is TGTGCCAGCAGCCAAGAGGGGGCGGGTGGCTACACCTTC. It encodes CASSQEGAGGYTF.

This chain joins TRBV7-9 and TRBJ1-5; D not certain. This CDR3 contains 15 residues. Germline V CDR1 and CDR2: SEHNR, FQNEAQ (reference sequence). V was shortened by 5 bases and J by 0 bases, with 11 bases between the two germline ends. The CDR3 sequence is CASSPEGVSNQPQHF. The CDR3 bases are TGTGCCAGCAGCCCCGAGGGCGTTAGCAATCAGCCCCAGCATTTT. The full variable domain, completed using reference TRBV7-9 and TRBJ1-5, is DTGVSQNPRHKITKRGQNVTFRCDPISEHNRLYWYRQTLGQGPEFLTYFQNEAQLEKSRLLSDRFSAERPKGSFSTLEIQRTEQGDSAMYLCASSPEGVSNQPQHFGDGTRLSIL.

This rearrangement joins TRBV2 to TRBJ2-5; the D gene is possibly TRBD1 (5 bases). The V and J ends lost 2 bases and 1 base respectively, with 8 bases between them. The CDR3 has 14 residues. The germline gives CDR1 SNHLY, CDR2 FYNNEI. The chain's CDR3 is CASSEFQGQETQYF. In DNA form, the CDR3 reads TGTGCCAGCAGTGAATTTCAGGGCCAAGAGACCCAGTACTTC. The whole variable domain, remainder taken from reference TRBV2 and TRBJ2-5, is EPEVTQTPSHQVTQMGQEVILRCVPISNHLYFYWYRQILGQKVEFLVSFYNNEISEKSEIFDDQFSVERPDGSNFTLKIRSTKLEDSAMYFCASSEFQGQETQYFGPGTRLLVL.